In its sample, the clone carrying this TCR beta chain was seen a few times. What it recognizes is unknown. In TCRdb, the 5' RACE reads were re-called with MiXCR into one record per CDR3 protein. This table holds 200,000 to 250,000 distinct CDR3 sequences, 10% found once. The sample belongs to a study of CD8 T cells in ankylosing spondylitis. Study-wide results and caveats: Relatively rare in peripheral blood, disease-linked clones were also CD8+. What appeared characteristic of ankylosing spondylitis blood was a TCR beta motif of eight highly homologous variants. Disease-linked clones reportedly showed significant enrichment in matched ankylosing spondylitis synovial fluid.

The CDR3 has 17 residues. CDR1 is MNHNS and CDR2 is SASEGT in the germline V gene. Trimming cost V 5 bases and J 8 bases, with 27 bases left between them. The sequencing sample was made of blood, either unsorted or a sorted T cell fraction (not recorded which). The clonotype was recovered from a male donor with ankylosing spondylitis or in good health (not recorded which). The chain uses TRBV6-1 and TRBJ1-1; D is perhaps TRBD1 (5 bases). The CDR3 DNA reads TGTGCCAGCAGTAGACCCGGAGCGGGTGCCGGGACGTTGGAAGCTTTCTTT. Translation gives CASSRPGAGAGTLEAFF.